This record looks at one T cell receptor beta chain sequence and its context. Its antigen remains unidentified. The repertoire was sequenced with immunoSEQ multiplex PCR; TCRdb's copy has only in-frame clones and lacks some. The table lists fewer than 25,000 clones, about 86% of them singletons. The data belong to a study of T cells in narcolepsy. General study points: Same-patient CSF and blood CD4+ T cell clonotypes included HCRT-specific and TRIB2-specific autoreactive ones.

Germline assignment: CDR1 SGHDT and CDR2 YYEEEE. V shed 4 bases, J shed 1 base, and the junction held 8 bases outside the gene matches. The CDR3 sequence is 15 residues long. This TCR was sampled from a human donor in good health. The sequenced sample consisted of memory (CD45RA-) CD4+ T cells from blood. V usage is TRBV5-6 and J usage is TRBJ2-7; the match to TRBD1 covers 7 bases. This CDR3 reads CASSGEGTASYEQYF. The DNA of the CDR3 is TGTGCCAGCAGCGGGGAAGGGACAGCTTCCTACGAGCAGTACTTC.